The present T cell receptor beta chain was sequenced within a study of cytomegalovirus exposure and HLA in healthy donors. PCR primers comprised 60 Vbeta and 13 Jbeta primers. Assay used: immunoSEQ multiplex PCR; TCRdb lists only in-frame clones, some missing. The repertoire has around 130,000 clones, about 85% of them found once; the top ten carry 1.7%. About this clone itself: Its cognate antigen is unknown.

The CDR3 consists of 18 residues. Trimming cost V 4 bases and J 6 bases; bases outside gene matches: 17. Germline V gene lookup returns CDR1 MNHEY and CDR2 SMNVEV (reference sequence). Study-level findings and limits: The classifier was said to identify cytomegalovirus status with high specificity and sensitivity. Serostatus for CMV was the only available immune exposure information. Confirmation in vitro established that a few CMV-associated chains were specific for CMV antigens. TRBV6-2, TRBV6-3 and other indistinguishable V segments were excluded.

The rearrangement uses TRBV27 and TRBJ1-2, with 10 bases aligning to TRBD1. The origin of this receptor is a boy younger than 18 in good health and CMV-seronegative. The specimen sequenced was PBMCs. CDR3 in amino acids: CASSSTGGLFANSNGYTF. As DNA, the CDR3 is TGTGCCAGCAGTTCGACAGGGGGCTTATTCGCCAACTCCAATGGCTACACCTTC.